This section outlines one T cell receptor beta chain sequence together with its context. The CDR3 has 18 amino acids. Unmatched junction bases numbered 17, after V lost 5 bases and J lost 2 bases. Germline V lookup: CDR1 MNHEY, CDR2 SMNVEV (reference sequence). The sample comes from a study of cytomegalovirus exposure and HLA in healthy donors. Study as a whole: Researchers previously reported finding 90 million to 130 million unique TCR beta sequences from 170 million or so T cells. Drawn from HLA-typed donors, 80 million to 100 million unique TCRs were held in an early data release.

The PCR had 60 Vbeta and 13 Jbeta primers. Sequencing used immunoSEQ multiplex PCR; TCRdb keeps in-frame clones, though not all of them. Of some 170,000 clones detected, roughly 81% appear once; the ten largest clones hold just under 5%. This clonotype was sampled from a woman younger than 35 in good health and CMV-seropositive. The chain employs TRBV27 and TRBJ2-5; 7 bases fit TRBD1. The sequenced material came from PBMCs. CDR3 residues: CASSPTPYGQVLQETQYF. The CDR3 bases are TGTGCCAGCAGTCCAACCCCTTACGGACAGGTTCTACAAGAGACCCAGTACTTC.